This TCR beta chain was documented in a study of T-cell reconstitution after alpha-beta-depleted transplantation in children. This sample's TCRbeta library carried unique molecular identifier barcodes. One entry per CDR3 protein, called by TCRdb with MiXCR from the PCR reads. The table lists about 460,000 distinct CDR3 sequences, approximately 10% of them singletons. This clonotype turned up a few times. V was trimmed by 4 bases and J by 6 bases, leaving 15 bases between them. Germline V gives CDR1 LGHDT, CDR2 YNNKEL (reference sequence). This CDR3 contains 14 residues. The chain joins TRBV3-1 to TRBJ1-2, with a tentative D call TRBD1 (5 bases). The sample in question was PBMCs, obtained before TCRalphabeta/CD19-depleted stem cell transplant. The TCR comes from a child aged 2-15 years with inherited bone marrow failure, due to receive a stem cell transplant. CDR3 bases: TGTGCCAGCAGCCTCGTACGGGGGAGGAATGGCTACACCTTC. Amino acids: CASSLVRGRNGYTF.